This TCR beta chain originates from a study of T cells in Graves' hyperthyroidism and ophthalmopathy. Study observations and caveats: Through a model of 13 V-J features, ophthalmopathy was separated from stable hyperthyroidism.

TCR beta CDR3 region amplification was performed from RNA transcripts. The primer set for the first-round RT-PCR of the TCR CDR3 was HTBI. MiXCR, applied by TCRdb to the multiplex PCR reads, yields one record per CDR3 protein. In the table there are some 370,000 distinct CDR3 sequences, over 13% of which are singletons. This clonotype was counted once. The antigen is undetermined. V lost 1 base, J lost 4 bases, and 13 bases stayed unmatched. Germline V lookup: CDR1 SGHVS, CDR2 FQNEAQ. CDR3 length equals 18 residues. The sample consisted of blood. The clonotype originates from a man aged 45-65 years with Graves' ophthalmopathy. The V call is TRBV7-8, the J call TRBJ2-7; TRBD1 matches 10 bases. As DNA, the CDR3 is TGTGCCAGCAGCTTAGAGGGGACAGGGGCCCGCGGGGGTTACGAGCAGTACTTC. This translates into CASSLEGTGARGGYEQYF.